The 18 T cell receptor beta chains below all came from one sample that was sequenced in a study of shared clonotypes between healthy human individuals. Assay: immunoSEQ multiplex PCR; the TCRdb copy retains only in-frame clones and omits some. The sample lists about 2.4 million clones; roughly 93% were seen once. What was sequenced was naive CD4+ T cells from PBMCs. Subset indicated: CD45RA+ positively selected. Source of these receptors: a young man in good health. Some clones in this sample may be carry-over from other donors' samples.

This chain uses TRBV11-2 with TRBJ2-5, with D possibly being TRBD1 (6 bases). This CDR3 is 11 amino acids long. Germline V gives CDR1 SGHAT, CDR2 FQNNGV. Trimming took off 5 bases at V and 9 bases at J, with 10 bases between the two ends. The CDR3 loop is CASSPAGAQYF. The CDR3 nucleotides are TGTGCCAGCAGCCCAGCAGGGGCCCAGTACTTC.

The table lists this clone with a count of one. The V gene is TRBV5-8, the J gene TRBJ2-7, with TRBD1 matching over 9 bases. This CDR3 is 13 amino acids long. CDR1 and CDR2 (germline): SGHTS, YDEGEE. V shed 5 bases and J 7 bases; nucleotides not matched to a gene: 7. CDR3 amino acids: CASRLQGAGEQYF. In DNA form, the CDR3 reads TGTGCCAGCAGACTACAGGGGGCGGGTGAGCAGTACTTC.

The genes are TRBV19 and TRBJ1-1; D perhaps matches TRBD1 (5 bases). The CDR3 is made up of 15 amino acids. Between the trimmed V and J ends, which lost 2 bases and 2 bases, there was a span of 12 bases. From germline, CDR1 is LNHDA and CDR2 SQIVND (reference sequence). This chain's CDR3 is CASSINARTNTEAFF. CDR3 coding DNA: TGTGCCAGTAGTATAAACGCCAGGACAAACACTGAAGCTTTCTTT.

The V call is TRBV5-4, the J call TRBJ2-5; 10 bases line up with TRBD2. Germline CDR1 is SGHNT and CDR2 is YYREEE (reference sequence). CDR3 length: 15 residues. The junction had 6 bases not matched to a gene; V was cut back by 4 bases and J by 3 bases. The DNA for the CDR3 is TGTGCCAGCAGCACTCCCGGGACTAGCGAAGAGACCCAGTACTTC. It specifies CASSTPGTSEETQYF.

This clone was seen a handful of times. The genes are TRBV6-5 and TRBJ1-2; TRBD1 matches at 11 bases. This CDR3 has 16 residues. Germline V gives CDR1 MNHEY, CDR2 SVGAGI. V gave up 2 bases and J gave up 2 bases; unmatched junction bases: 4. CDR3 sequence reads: CASSYSGTGGNYGYTF. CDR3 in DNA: TGTGCCAGCAGTTACAGCGGGACAGGGGGAAACTATGGCTACACCTTC.

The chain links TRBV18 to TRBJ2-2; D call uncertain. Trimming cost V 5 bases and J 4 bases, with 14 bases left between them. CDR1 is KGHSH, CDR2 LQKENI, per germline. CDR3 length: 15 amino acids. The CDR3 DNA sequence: TGTGCCAGCTCAAATTCGGCAGTTGGCACCGGGGAGCTGTTTTTT. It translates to CASSNSAVGTGELFF.

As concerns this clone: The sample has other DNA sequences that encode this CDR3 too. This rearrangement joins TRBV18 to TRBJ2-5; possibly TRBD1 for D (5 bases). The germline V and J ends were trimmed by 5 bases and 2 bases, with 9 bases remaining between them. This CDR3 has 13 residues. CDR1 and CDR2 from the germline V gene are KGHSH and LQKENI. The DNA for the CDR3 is TGTGCCAGCTCAACGGACATTCAAGAGACCCAGTACTTC. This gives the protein CASSTDIQETQYF.

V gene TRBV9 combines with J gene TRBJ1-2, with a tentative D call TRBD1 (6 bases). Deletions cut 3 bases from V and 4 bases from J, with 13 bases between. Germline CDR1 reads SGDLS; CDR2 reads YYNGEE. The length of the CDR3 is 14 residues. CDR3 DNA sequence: TGTGCCAGCAGCGCCCACAGGGAAGGCTATGGCTACACCTTC. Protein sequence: CASSAHREGYGYTF.

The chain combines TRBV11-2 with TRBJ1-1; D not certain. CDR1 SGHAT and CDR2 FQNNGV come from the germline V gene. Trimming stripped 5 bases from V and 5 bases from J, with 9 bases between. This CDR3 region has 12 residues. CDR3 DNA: TGTGCCAGCAGCCCCCCCGTAACTGAAGCTTTCTTT. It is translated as CASSPPVTEAFF.

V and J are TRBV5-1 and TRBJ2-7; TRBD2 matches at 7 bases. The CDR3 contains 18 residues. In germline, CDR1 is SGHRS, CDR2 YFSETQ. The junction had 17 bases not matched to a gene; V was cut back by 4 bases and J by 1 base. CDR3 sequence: CASSPPPPWDYPSYEQYF. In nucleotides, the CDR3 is TGCGCCAGCAGCCCGCCCCCTCCCTGGGACTATCCGTCCTACGAGCAGTACTTC.

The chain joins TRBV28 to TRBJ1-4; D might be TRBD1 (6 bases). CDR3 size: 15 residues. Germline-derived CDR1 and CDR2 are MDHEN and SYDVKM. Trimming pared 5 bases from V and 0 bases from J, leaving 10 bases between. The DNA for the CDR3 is TGTGCCAGCAGTCTTACAGGGACAACTAATGAAAAACTGTTTTTT. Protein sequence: CASSLTGTTNEKLFF.

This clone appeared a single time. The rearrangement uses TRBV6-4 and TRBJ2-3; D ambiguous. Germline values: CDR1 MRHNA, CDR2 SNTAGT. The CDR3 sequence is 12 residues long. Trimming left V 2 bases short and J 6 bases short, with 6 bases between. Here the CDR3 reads CASSDGHDTQYF. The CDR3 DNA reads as TGTGCCAGCAGTGACGGGCATGATACGCAGTATTTT.

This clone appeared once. This chain's CDR3 is CASSQDTVAGGFF. CDR3 in DNA: TGCGCCAGCAGCCAAGATACGGTAGCGGGGGGGTTCTTC. The chain employs TRBV4-1 and TRBJ2-1; TRBD2 matches 10 bases. The germline CDR1 and CDR2 sequences are MGHRA and YSYEKL. Trimming removed 0 bases from V and 15 bases from J; junction bases left unmatched: 5. CDR3 length: 13 amino acids.

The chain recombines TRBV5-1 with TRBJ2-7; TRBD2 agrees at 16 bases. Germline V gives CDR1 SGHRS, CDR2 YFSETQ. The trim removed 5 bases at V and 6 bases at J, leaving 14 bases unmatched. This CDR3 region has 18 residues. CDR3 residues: CASSAGTSGRGLPSEQYF. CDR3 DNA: TGCGCCAGCAGTGCCGGGACTAGCGGGAGGGGTCTGCCCTCCGAGCAGTACTTC.

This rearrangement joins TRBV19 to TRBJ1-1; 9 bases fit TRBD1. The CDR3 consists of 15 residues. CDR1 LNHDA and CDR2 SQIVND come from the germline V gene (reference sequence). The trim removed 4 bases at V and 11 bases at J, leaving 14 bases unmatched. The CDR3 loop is CASSSGQGLVPRAFF. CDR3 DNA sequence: TGTGCCAGTAGTAGCGGACAGGGGTTGGTCCCCCGGGCTTTCTTT.

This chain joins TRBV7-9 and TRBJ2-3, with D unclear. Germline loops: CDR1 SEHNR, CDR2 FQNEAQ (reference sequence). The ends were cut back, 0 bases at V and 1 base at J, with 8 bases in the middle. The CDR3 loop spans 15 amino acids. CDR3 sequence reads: CASSLAWPRTDTQYF. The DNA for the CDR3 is TGTGCCAGCAGCTTAGCTTGGCCCCGCACAGATACGCAGTATTTT.

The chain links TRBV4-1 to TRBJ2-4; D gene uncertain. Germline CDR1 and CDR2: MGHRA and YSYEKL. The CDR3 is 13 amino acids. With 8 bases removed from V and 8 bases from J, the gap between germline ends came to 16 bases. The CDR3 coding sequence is TGCGCCAGCGGCAAAGTCCGGGCTGACATTCAGTACTTC. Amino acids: CASGKVRADIQYF.

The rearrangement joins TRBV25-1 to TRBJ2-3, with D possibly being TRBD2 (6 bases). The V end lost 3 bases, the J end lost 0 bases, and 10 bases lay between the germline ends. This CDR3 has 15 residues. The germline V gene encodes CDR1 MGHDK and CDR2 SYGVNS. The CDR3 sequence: CASSDQRVSTDTQYF. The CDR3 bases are TGTGCCAGCAGTGACCAGCGGGTTAGCACAGATACGCAGTATTTT. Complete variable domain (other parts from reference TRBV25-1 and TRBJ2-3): EADIYQTPRYLVIGTGKKITLECSQTMGHDKMYWYQQDPGMELHLIHYSYGVNSTEKGDLSSESTVSRIRTEHFPLTLESARPSHTSQYLCASSDQRVSTDTQYFGPGTRLTVL.